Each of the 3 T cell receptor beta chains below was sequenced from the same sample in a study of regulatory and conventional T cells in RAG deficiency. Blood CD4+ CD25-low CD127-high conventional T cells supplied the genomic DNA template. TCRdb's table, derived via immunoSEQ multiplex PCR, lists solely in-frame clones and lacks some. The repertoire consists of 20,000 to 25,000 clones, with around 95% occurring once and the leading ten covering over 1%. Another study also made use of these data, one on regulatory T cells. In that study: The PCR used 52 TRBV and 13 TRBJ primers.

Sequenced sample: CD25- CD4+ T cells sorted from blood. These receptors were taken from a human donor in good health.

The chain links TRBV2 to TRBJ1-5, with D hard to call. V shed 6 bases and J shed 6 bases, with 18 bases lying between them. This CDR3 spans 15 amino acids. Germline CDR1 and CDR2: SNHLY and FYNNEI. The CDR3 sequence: CASSDLGPVGQPQHF. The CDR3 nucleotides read TGTGCCAGCAGCGACCTGGGCCCTGTGGGTCAGCCCCAGCATTTT.

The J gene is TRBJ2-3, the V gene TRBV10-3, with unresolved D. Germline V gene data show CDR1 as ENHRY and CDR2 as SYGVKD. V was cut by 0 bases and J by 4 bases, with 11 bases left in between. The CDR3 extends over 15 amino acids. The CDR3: CAISESPSAPDTQYF. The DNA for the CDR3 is TGTGCCATCAGTGAGTCGCCTAGTGCGCCAGATACGCAGTATTTT.

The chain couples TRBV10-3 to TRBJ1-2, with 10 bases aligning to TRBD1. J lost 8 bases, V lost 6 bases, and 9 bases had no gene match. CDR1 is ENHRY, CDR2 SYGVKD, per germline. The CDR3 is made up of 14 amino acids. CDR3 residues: CAIRSGQGSRGYTF. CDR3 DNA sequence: TGTGCCATCAGATCGGGACAGGGGAGCCGGGGCTACACCTTC.